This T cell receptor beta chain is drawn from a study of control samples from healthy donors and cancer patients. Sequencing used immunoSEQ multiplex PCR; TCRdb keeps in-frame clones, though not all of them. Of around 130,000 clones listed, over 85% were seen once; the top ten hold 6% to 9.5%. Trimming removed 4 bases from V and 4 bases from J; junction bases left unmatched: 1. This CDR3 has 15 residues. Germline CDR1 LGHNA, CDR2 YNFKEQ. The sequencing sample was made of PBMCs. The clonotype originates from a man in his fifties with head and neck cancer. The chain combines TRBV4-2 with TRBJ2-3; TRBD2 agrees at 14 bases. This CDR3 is CASSRLAGGPDTQYF. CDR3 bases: TGTGCCAGCAGCCGACTAGCGGGAGGGCCAGATACGCAGTATTTT.